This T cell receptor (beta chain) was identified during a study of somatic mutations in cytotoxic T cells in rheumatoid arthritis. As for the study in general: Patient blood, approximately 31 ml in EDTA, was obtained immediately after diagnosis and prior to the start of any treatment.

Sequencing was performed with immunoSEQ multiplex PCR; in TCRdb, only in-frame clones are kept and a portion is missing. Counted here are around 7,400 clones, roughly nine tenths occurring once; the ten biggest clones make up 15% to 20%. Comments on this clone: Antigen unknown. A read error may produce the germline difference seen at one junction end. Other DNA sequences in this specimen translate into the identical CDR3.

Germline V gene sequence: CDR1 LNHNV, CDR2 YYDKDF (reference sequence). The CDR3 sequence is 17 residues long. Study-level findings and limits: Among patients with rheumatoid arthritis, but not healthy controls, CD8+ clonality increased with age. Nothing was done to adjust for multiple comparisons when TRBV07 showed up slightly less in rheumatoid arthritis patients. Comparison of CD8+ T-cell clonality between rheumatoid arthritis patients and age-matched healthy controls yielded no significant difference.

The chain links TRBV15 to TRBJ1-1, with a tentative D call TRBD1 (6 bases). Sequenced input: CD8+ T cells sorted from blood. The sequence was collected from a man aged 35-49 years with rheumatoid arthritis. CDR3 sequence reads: CATSRSGASGRNTEAFF. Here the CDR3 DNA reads TGTGCCACCAGCAGATCAGGGGCTAGCGGGCGGAACACTGAAGCTTTTTTT. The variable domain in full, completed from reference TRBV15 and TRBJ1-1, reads DAMVIQNPRYQVTQFGKPVTLSCSQTLNHNVMYWYQQKSSQAPKLLFHYYDKDFNNEADTPDNFQSRRPNTSFCFLDIRSPGLGDTAMYLCATSRSGASGRNTEAFFGQGTRLTVV.